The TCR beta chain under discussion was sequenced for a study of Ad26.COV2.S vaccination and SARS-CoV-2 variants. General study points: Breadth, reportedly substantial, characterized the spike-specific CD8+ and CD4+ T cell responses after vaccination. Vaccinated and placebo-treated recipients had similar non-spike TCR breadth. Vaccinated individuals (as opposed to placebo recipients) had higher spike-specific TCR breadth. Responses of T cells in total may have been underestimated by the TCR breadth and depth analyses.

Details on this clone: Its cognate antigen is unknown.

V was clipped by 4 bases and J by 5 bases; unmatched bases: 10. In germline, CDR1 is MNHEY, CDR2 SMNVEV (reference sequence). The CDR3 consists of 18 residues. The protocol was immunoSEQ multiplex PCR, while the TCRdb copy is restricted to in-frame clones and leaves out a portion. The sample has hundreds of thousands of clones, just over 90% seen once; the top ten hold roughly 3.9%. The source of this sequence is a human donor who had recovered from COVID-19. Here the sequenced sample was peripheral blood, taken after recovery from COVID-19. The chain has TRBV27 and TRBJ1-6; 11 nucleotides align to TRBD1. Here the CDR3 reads CASSSDRGRFSDNSPLHF. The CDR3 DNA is TGTGCCAGCAGTTCGGACAGGGGGCGCTTTTCGGATAATTCACCCCTCCACTTT.